Listed here are 10 T cell receptor beta chains from one sample, sequenced in a study of shared clonotypes between healthy human individuals (dated by TCRdb to about 2020). Library method: the immunoSEQ multiplex PCR assay. TCRdb retrieved this table from immuneACCESS and kept in-frame rearrangements only. Not all clones are present; in checked studies, unresolved V genes account for under half, and no reason is known for the remainder. The sample table records about 1 million clones; roughly 70% of these occur just once. The biggest ten clones account for about 1.5% of the sample. The sequenced sample consisted of memory CD4+ T cells sorted from blood. The cell subset or site label for this specimen denotes: CD45RA-negative fraction. These TCRs come from a young man in good health.

The rearrangement links TRBV7-8 to TRBJ1-4; D is undetermined. The CDR3 is 13 amino acids. V was clipped by 4 bases and J by 8 bases, with 11 bases between them. Germline V gene sequence: CDR1 SGHVS, CDR2 FQNEAQ. The CDR3 reads CASSSDTSEKLFF. The CDR3 coding sequence is TGTGCCAGCAGCTCCGACACGAGCGAAAAACTGTTTTTT.

The chain uses TRBV19 and TRBJ2-5; D is ambiguous. This CDR3 contains 15 residues. The V gene lost 3 bases and the J gene lost 10 bases, with 21 bases spanning the gap. CDR1 is LNHDA, CDR2 SQIVND, per germline (reference sequence). This CDR3 is CASSMDRAGLWDQYF. CDR3 DNA: TGTGCCAGTAGTATGGATCGGGCAGGTTTGTGGGACCAGTACTTC.

The chain carries TRBV7-8 and TRBJ2-7; 7 bases are shared with TRBD1. Germline V gives CDR1 SGHVS, CDR2 FQNEAQ. CDR3 length equals 14 residues. V lost 5 bases to trimming and J lost 0 bases; unmatched junction nucleotides: 4. CDR3 in DNA: TGTGCCAGCAGCGGGGACAGAAGCTCCTACGAGCAGTACTTC. It translates to CASSGDRSSYEQYF.

The chain recombines TRBV5-4 with TRBJ1-1; D is perhaps TRBD1 (6 bases). V was trimmed by 0 bases and J by 3 bases, leaving 12 bases between them. The length of the CDR3 is 15 residues. CDR1 is SGHNT, CDR2 YYREEE, per germline (reference sequence). CDR3 nucleotide sequence: TGTGCCAGCAGCTTGGTTGCAGGGGAGGACACTGAAGCTTTCTTT. This translates into CASSLVAGEDTEAFF.

V is TRBV30 and J is TRBJ1-5; D possibly corresponds to TRBD1 (6 bases). The germline V gene has CDR1 GTSNPN and CDR2 SVGIG (reference sequence). Trimming cost V 3 bases and J 6 bases, with 15 bases left between them. This CDR3 comprises 14 residues. The CDR3 loop is CAWSRDISGQPQHF. The CDR3 DNA reads as TGTGCCTGGAGCCGGGACATTTCAGGTCAGCCCCAGCATTTT.

The rearrangement links TRBV19 to TRBJ1-1, with D perhaps matching TRBD1 (5 bases). This CDR3 has 13 residues. From germline, CDR1 is LNHDA and CDR2 SQIVND (reference sequence). Trimming pared 8 bases from V and 1 base from J, leaving 11 bases between. This CDR3 is CASRDGQNTEAFF. In DNA, the CDR3 is TGTGCCAGTCGGGACGGACAGAACACTGAAGCTTTCTTT.

This sequence joins TRBV29-1 and TRBJ1-2; D gene ambiguous. The length of the CDR3 is 17 residues. CDR1 is SQVTM and CDR2 is ANQGSEA in the germline V gene. The CDR3 DNA is TGCAACGCAGCGTTGCGGTCTTGGAGGGTATCCACCAGAGGCTACACCTTC. Residues: CNAALRSWRVSTRGYTF.

For the CDR3, the DNA is TGTGCCAGCAGCAACGGGGGGTTTCGTGCCGGGGAGCTGTTTTTT. It yields the protein CASSNGGFRAGELFF. The rearrangement uses TRBV7-3 and TRBJ2-2, with TRBD2 identical over 7 bases. The CDR3 is made up of 15 amino acids. Germline-derived CDR1 and CDR2 are SGHTA and FQGTGA. V gave up 5 bases and J gave up 6 bases; unmatched junction bases: 9.

The chain uses TRBV7-9 and TRBJ2-5; D call uncertain. This CDR3 comprises 14 residues. Germline loops: CDR1 SEHNR, CDR2 FQNEAQ (reference sequence). Trimming took 3 bases from V and 6 from J, leaving 14 bases between them. CDR3 loop: CASSLFPSEKTQYF. The CDR3 DNA sequence: TGTGCCAGCAGCTTGTTCCCCTCAGAGAAGACCCAGTACTTC.

This clone was counted ten times or more. The sample holds other DNA sequences that translate to the same CDR3. The V call is TRBV5-1, the J call TRBJ1-1; no definite D call. V lost 1 base and J 4 bases, leaving 8 bases between the germline ends. Germline V gene sequence: CDR1 SGHRS, CDR2 YFSETQ. This CDR3 has 13 amino acids. The CDR3 nucleotides read TGCGCCAGCAGCTTGTCCCGGGGCACTGAAGCTTTCTTT. This codes for CASSLSRGTEAFF. Full variable domain (outside the CDR3, taken from reference TRBV5-1 and TRBJ1-1): KAGVTQTPRYLIKTRGQQVTLSCSPISGHRSVSWYQQTPGQGLQFLFEYFSETQRNKGNFPGRFSGRQFSNSRSEMNVSTLELGDSALYLCASSLSRGTEAFFGQGTRLTVV.